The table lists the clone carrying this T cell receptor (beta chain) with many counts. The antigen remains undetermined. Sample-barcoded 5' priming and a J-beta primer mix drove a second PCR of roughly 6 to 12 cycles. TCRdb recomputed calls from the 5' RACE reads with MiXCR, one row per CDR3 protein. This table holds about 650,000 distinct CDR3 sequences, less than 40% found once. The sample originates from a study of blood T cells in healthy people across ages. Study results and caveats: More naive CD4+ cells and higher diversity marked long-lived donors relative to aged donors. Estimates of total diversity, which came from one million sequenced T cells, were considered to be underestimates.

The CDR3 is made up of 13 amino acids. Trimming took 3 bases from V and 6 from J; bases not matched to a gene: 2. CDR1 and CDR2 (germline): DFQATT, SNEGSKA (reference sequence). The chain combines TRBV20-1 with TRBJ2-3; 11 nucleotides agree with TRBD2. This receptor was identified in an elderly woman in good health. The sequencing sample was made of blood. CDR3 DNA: TGCAGTGCTAGGACTAGCGGGGTGGATACGCAGTATTTT. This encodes CSARTSGVDTQYF.